The rows below give T cell receptor beta chains drawn from one sample of a study of graft-versus-host responses after intestinal transplantation. Measured with immunoSEQ multiplex PCR; TCRdb has only the in-frame clones, and not every one. The sample has 23,000 or so clones; more than 75% are singletons. Their antigen targets remain unknown. The specimen comprised unstimulated CD8+ T cells sorted from spleen or lymph node cells, sampled before transplant. These receptors were obtained from a human donor who was the organ donor for an intestinal transplant. CDR3s include the opening cysteine and the closing phenylalanine or tryptophan. A D gene is named only where the DNA matches it firmly. Clone size, where shown, is once, few, many, or a class for clones that have expanded.

d_gene	v_gene	abundance	j_gene	CDR3nt	CDR3aa
TRBD1	TRBV5-1	.	TRBJ2-1	TGCGCCAGCAGCTTGGGGACAGGGACGGTCTCCTACAATGAGCAGTTCTTC	CASSLGTGTVSYNEQFF
.	TRBV2	.	TRBJ1-5	TGTGCCAGCAGTGATGGGGGAAGCAATCAGCCCCAGCATTTT	CASSDGGSNQPQHF
TRBD1	TRBV13	.	TRBJ2-7	TGTGCCAGCAGCCCTCGGACAGGGAACGAGCAGTACTTC	CASSPRTGNEQYF
.	TRBV15	few	TRBJ2-7	TGTGCCACCAGCACCGGGACCACCTACGAGCAGTACTTC	CATSTGTTYEQYF
.	TRBV27	.	TRBJ1-1	TGTGCCAGCAGTTTATACGGGAACACTGAAGCTTTCTTT	CASSLYGNTEAFF
.	TRBV11-2	.	TRBJ2-3	TGTGCCAGCAGCTGGATGTGGGGGGAGGATACGCAGTATTTT	CASSWMWGEDTQYF
TRBD1	TRBV4-1	.	TRBJ1-1	TGCGCCAGCAGCTTCGGGACAGGGGGCACTGAAGCTTTCTTT	CASSFGTGGTEAFF
.	TRBV7-2	.	TRBJ2-7	TGTGCCAGCAGCTTCGGCAGGAGCCAAGGTGTCTCCTACGAGCAGTACTTC	CASSFGRSQGVSYEQYF
.	TRBV7-2	.	TRBJ1-2	TGTGCCAGCAGGGGGGGACGCAGGCGTTCTAACTATGGCTACACCTTC	CASRGGRRRSNYGYTF
TRBD2	TRBV19	few	TRBJ2-5	TGTGCCAGTCGCCGTTATAGCGGGAGGGCAGAGACCCAGTACTTC	CASRRYSGRAETQYF
TRBD2	TRBV7-7	.	TRBJ2-2	TGTGCCAGCAGCTCCGGACTAGCGGGACACAACACCGGGGAGCTGTTTTTT	CASSSGLAGHNTGELFF
.	TRBV27	.	TRBJ2-3	TGTGCCAGCAGTTTTAACTATCCGCATACGCAGTATTTT	CASSFNYPHTQYF
.	TRBV7-9	.	TRBJ2-5	TGTGCCAGCAGCTCCATAAGGGGAAAAGAGACCCAGTACTTC	CASSSIRGKETQYF
.	TRBV4-1	.	TRBJ2-7	TGCGCCAGCAGCCGATCCTGGGGGGAAAATTACGAGCAGTACTTC	CASSRSWGENYEQYF
.	TRBV27	.	TRBJ2-7	TGTGCCAGCAGTTTGGAAGGGGCCTACGAGCAGTACTTC	CASSLEGAYEQYF